The clone carrying this T cell receptor (beta chain) turned up a few times. Its antigen is not identified. These data come from a study of CD8 T cells in ankylosing spondylitis. General study points: Fewer than 10 highly homologous variants made up a TCR beta motif that seemed to typify ankylosing spondylitis blood.

A single record per CDR3 protein comes from TCRdb applying MiXCR to the 5' RACE reads. The sample shows 290,000 or so distinct CDR3 sequences, under 25% of them seen only once. V shed 0 bases, J shed 1 base, and the junction held 8 bases outside the gene matches. This CDR3 has 16 amino acids. From germline, CDR1 is DFQATT and CDR2 SNEGSKA (reference sequence). V is TRBV20-1 and J is TRBJ1-1, with 7 positions matching TRBD1. The sample was blood, either unsorted or a sorted T cell fraction (not recorded which). The receptor comes from a female donor with ankylosing spondylitis or in good health (not recorded which). The CDR3 sequence is CSARDRQGRTNTEAFF. The CDR3, as DNA: TGCAGTGCTAGAGATAGACAGGGAAGGACGAACACTGAAGCTTTCTTT.